Below, 25 T cell receptor beta chains from the same sample are listed, as sequenced in a study of chemoradiotherapy in HPV16-positive cancers (dated 2022 in TCRdb). Library method: the immunoSEQ multiplex PCR assay. TCRdb provides this immuneACCESS table in a form limited to in-frame rearrangements. Some clones are lacking; in checked studies, under half of them reflect an unresolved V gene, and why the rest are absent is not known. The sample table shows 7,700 or so clones, and about 63% are seen once. The ten most abundant clones make up around 29% of the sample. This specimen was taken from a patient who underwent chemoradiotherapy. These receptors all come from a human donor with HPV-associated anogenital cancer.

The chain couples TRBV29-1 to TRBJ2-1; no clear D. Looked up from germline, CDR1 is SQVTM and CDR2 is ANQGSEA. V gave up 8 bases and J gave up 8 bases, with 7 bases separating them. This CDR3 comprises 9 residues. The CDR3 loop reads CSTAHEQFF. The CDR3 nucleotides are TGCAGCACAGCGCATGAGCAGTTCTTC.

This chain uses TRBV4-3 with TRBJ1-1; D is ambiguous. Germline V gene data show CDR1 as LGHNA and CDR2 as YSLEER. Trimming stripped 2 bases from V and 1 base from J, with 14 bases between. The CDR3 is made up of 16 amino acids. The CDR3 region is CASSQYRRGGNTEAFF. The CDR3 region has the DNA TGCGCCAGCAGCCAATACCGAAGAGGAGGGAACACTGAAGCTTTCTTT.

The V gene is TRBV27, the J gene TRBJ2-2, with D possibly being TRBD1 or TRBD2 (5 bases each). Germline CDR1 MNHEY, CDR2 SMNVEV (reference sequence). This CDR3 comprises 16 residues. Trimming removed 0 bases from V and 4 bases from J, with 12 bases in between. CDR3 region: CASSLSKGTFTGELFF. In DNA form, the CDR3 reads TGTGCCAGCAGTTTATCGAAGGGGACCTTCACCGGGGAGCTGTTTTTT.

V usage is TRBV19 and J usage is TRBJ2-1; TRBD1 matches 8 bases. CDR3 size: 15 residues. Trimming removed 8 bases from V and 1 base from J; junction bases left unmatched: 7. Per germline, CDR1 LNHDA and CDR2 SQIVND (reference sequence). CDR3 region: CASSHRGVSYNEQFF. CDR3 sequence (DNA): TGTGCCAGTTCCCACAGGGGGGTATCCTACAATGAGCAGTTCTTC. Variable domain in full (rest from reference TRBV19 and TRBJ2-1): DGGITQSPKYLFRKEGQNVTLSCEQNLNHDAMYWYRQDPGQGLRLIYYSQIVNDFQKGDIAEGYSVSREKKESFPLTVTSAQKNPTAFYLCASSHRGVSYNEQFFGPGTRLTVL.

The sample holds a few counts of this clone. The rearrangement uses TRBV11-2 and TRBJ1-3, with 12 bases aligning to TRBD1. From germline, CDR1 is SGHAT and CDR2 FQNNGV. V was clipped by 5 bases and J by 2 bases; unmatched bases: 1. The length of the CDR3 is 15 residues. The CDR3 region has the DNA TGTGCCAGCAGCCGGGACAGGGGGCCTGGAAACACCATATATTTT. It translates to CASSRDRGPGNTIYF.

V and J are TRBV4-3 and TRBJ1-6, with D maybe TRBD1 (5 bases). Trimming removed 3 bases from V and 3 bases from J, with 15 bases in between. CDR1 is LGHNA and CDR2 is YSLEER in the germline V gene. The CDR3 is made up of 17 amino acids. The DNA of the CDR3 is TGCGCCAGCAGCCAGGGGACCCTACCGAACTATAATTCACCCCTCCACTTT. Residues: CASSQGTLPNYNSPLHF.

DNA of the CDR3: TGTGCCAGTAGTCCCGTGACTAGCGGGAGTTACAATGAGCAGTTCTTC. Residues: CASSPVTSGSYNEQFF. This sequence joins TRBV19 and TRBJ2-1; 12 bases line up with TRBD2. The J segment lost 4 bases and the V segment lost 5 bases, leaving 6 bases of the junction unmatched. CDR1 LNHDA and CDR2 SQIVND come from the germline V gene (reference sequence). The CDR3 covers 16 residues.

This chain links TRBV11-2 with TRBJ1-2, with no clear D. The CDR3 extends over 11 amino acids. The V end was cut by 1 base, the J end by 7 bases, with 4 bases between. CDR1 is SGHAT, CDR2 FQNNGV, per germline. CDR3 region: CASSLGGGYTF. DNA of the CDR3: TGTGCCAGCAGCTTAGGAGGTGGCTACACCTTC. The variable domain in full, completed from reference TRBV11-2 and TRBJ1-2, reads EAGVAQSPRYKIIEKRQSVAFWCNPISGHATLYWYQQILGQGPKLLIQFQNNGVVDDSQLPKDRFSAERLKGVDSTLKIQPAKLEDSAVYLCASSLGGGYTFGSGTRLTVV.

The genes are TRBV5-6 and TRBJ2-2; D might be TRBD2 (5 bases). Trimming shortened V by 5 bases and J by 1 base, and 15 bases separated the two germline ends. The germline CDR1 and CDR2 sequences are SGHDT and YYEEEE. The CDR3 has 16 residues. The CDR3 DNA sequence: TGTGCCAGCAGGATCCGGAGTGGGAGGAACACCGGGGAGCTGTTTTTT. Translated: CASRIRSGRNTGELFF.

There are a few counts of this clone. The CDR3 DNA reads as TGTGCCAGCAGCCCACGGAGATTCGACAGACCGAACACTGAAGCTTTCTTT. Translated, it gives CASSPRRFDRPNTEAFF. V gene TRBV9 combines with J gene TRBJ1-1, with D perhaps matching TRBD1 (5 bases). V gave up 4 bases and J gave up 1 base, with 20 bases separating them. This CDR3 is 17 amino acids long. From germline, CDR1 is SGDLS and CDR2 YYNGEE.

This chain joins TRBV6-5 and TRBJ1-2, with 7 positions matching TRBD1. This CDR3 has 15 amino acids. Looked up from germline, CDR1 is MNHEY and CDR2 is SVGAGI. The junction had 14 bases not matched to a gene; V was cut back by 6 bases and J by 7 bases. In DNA form, the CDR3 reads TGTGCCAGCAGCCTCCCAGGAAGGGGGCTGGGTGGCTACACCTTC. Translating gives CASSLPGRGLGGYTF.

This chain connects TRBV7-2 to TRBJ1-1; D may be TRBD1 (6 bases). CDR1 is SGHTA and CDR2 is FQGNSA in the germline V gene. Trimming cost V 5 bases and J 5 bases, with 15 bases left between them. This CDR3 spans 14 amino acids. CDR3 sequence (DNA): TGTGCCAGCAGCCGCCGGGACAAAGGAACTGAAGCTTTCTTT. Amino acid sequence: CASSRRDKGTEAFF.

CDR3 sequence: CASLDRGLRGYTF. In DNA, the CDR3 is TGTGCCAGCCTCGACAGGGGGCTTCGGGGCTACACCTTC. The gene calls are TRBV28 and TRBJ1-2, with TRBD1 matching 10 bases. The germline CDR1 and CDR2 sequences are MDHEN and SYDVKM. This CDR3 is built from 13 residues. After removal of 8 bases from V and 8 bases from J, the junction contained 8 bases not matched to a gene.

This sequence joins TRBV6-5 and TRBJ1-1, with 7 bases identical to TRBD1. This CDR3 has 13 amino acids. Germline V gene sequence: CDR1 MNHEY, CDR2 SVGAGI. After removal of 5 bases from V and 7 bases from J, the junction contained 7 bases not matched to a gene. The CDR3 DNA follows: TGTGCCAGCAGTGGGGACAGAGTAAATGAAGCTTTCTTT. Encoded protein: CASSGDRVNEAFF.

The chain recombines TRBV6-5 with TRBJ2-2; TRBD2 aligns across 13 bases. V was pared by 5 bases and J by 5 bases, with 2 bases of the junction left unmatched. This CDR3 is 15 amino acids long. Germline CDR1 MNHEY, CDR2 SVGAGI. CDR3 nucleotides: TGTGCCAGCAGTCAGACTAGCGGGGGGACCGGGGAGCTGTTTTTT. It is translated as CASSQTSGGTGELFF.

The V and J genes are TRBV11-2 and TRBJ1-2; no clear D gene. Deletions cut 5 bases from V and 2 bases from J, with 12 bases between. From germline, CDR1 is SGHAT and CDR2 FQNNGV. The CDR3 is 14 residues long. DNA for the CDR3: TGTGCCAGCAGCCCCATTTCCGGGAACTATGGCTACACCTTC. Translating it yields CASSPISGNYGYTF.

In this sample, this clone turned up once. The V and J genes are TRBV7-2 and TRBJ2-3, with a possible D match to TRBD1 (5 bases). Trimming pared 1 base from V and 4 bases from J, leaving 12 bases between. Germline CDR1 and CDR2: SGHTA and FQGNSA. The CDR3 runs to 15 residues. The DNA for the CDR3 is TGTGCCAGCAGCTTAGACAGGCTGGGCCCAGATACGCAGTATTTT. Protein product: CASSLDRLGPDTQYF.

The J gene is TRBJ1-1, the V gene TRBV11-1; D is uncertain. The germline V gene encodes CDR1 SGHAT and CDR2 FQDESV (reference sequence). The CDR3 is 13 residues long. V was pared by 1 base and J by 10 bases, with 13 bases between. The CDR3 is CASSLGTKRAAFF. CDR3 nucleotide sequence: TGTGCCAGCAGCTTAGGGACTAAACGGGCAGCTTTCTTT.

The rearrangement joins TRBV27 to TRBJ1-6, with D unresolved. Germline V gives CDR1 MNHEY, CDR2 SMNVEV (reference sequence). Deletions cut 10 bases from V and 7 bases from J, with 14 bases between. CDR3 length equals 13 residues. CDR3 residues: CATKAAQNSPLHF. The CDR3, as DNA: TGTGCCACCAAGGCAGCCCAGAATTCACCCCTCCACTTT.

This clone was observed a handful of times. The genes are TRBV2 and TRBJ1-2; TRBD1 might be the D (5 bases). This CDR3 is 13 amino acids long. V was trimmed by 6 bases and J by 7 bases, leaving 15 bases between them. CDR1 is SNHLY, CDR2 FYNNEI, per germline. The CDR3 region has the DNA TGTGCCAGCAGCACTAACTGGGGGGTTGGCTACACCTTC. Encoded protein: CASSTNWGVGYTF.

This rearrangement joins TRBV7-3 to TRBJ2-1; D is possibly TRBD2 (5 bases). CDR3 length: 15 residues. Germline CDR1 is SGHTA and CDR2 is FQGTGA. Trimming stripped 2 bases from V and 2 bases from J, with 10 bases between. The chain's CDR3 is CASSLGLATYNEQFF. CDR3 DNA: TGTGCCAGCAGCTTAGGTCTAGCCACCTACAATGAGCAGTTCTTC.

This chain connects TRBV7-2 to TRBJ1-5; maybe TRBD1 (5 bases). The germline V and J ends were trimmed by 5 bases and 5 bases, with 16 bases remaining between them. Germline V gene data show CDR1 as SGHTA and CDR2 as FQGNSA. This CDR3 is built from 15 residues. As DNA, the CDR3 is TGTGCCAGCAGCATACGGAGGGGCCGGGATCAGCCCCAGCATTTT. This gives the protein CASSIRRGRDQPQHF.

The chain uses TRBV10-1 and TRBJ1-2; D perhaps matches TRBD1 (6 bases). This CDR3 has 17 residues. Germline V CDR1 and CDR2: WNHNN, SYGVQD (reference sequence). V was shortened by 1 base and J by 1 base, with 16 bases between the two germline ends. CDR3 amino acids: CASSEWIAGHRNYGYTF. As DNA, the CDR3 is TGCGCCAGCAGTGAGTGGATCGCGGGACACCGTAACTATGGCTACACCTTC.

This clone occurred a few times. This rearrangement joins TRBV18 to TRBJ1-4; D unresolved. The CDR3 is 14 residues long. V lost 11 bases to trimming and J lost 0 bases, with 13 bases between them. From germline, CDR1 is KGHSH and CDR2 LQKENI. The CDR3 nucleotides read TGTGCCGCTTTCACGGGGACAACTAATGAAAAACTGTTTTTT. This gives the protein CAAFTGTTNEKLFF.

The chain links TRBV7-2 to TRBJ2-5, with TRBD1 matching 8 bases. The length of the CDR3 is 15 residues. The V gene end was trimmed by 6 bases and the J gene end by 2 bases; junction bases not matched to a gene: 8. Germline-derived CDR1 and CDR2 are SGHTA and FQGNSA. The CDR3 region has the DNA TGTGCCAGCAGTAACGGACAGGGCGTTCAAGAGACCCAGTACTTC. It codes for CASSNGQGVQETQYF.